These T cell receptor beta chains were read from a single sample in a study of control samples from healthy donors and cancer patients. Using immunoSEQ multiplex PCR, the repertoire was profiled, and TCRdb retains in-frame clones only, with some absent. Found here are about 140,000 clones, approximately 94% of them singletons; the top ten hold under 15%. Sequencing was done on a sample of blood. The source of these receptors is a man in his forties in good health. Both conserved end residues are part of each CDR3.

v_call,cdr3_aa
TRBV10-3,CAISELWGAGQPQHF
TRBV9,CASSLEPGNTIYF
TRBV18,CASSAVAGSLAEQYF
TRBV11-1,CASSLAQGVEAFF
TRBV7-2,CASSLELAGLTDTQYF
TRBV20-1,CSASQGQTAGNTIYF
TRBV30,CAWSPGGKSYEQYF
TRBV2,CASSGEGVREAFF
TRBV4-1,CASSPGIGYEQYF
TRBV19,CASSIGGNNYGYTF
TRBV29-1,CSVVGRDYEQYF
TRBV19,CASKVDRRNQPQHF
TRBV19,CASSITERYTGELFF
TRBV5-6,CASSGGLGLDTQYF
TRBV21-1,CASSPKGGRTASTEAFF
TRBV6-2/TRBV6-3,CASGSGEQFF
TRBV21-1,CASSKDSCLNTEAFF
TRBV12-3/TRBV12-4,CASTPFWGAEQYF
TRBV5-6,CASSISANEQFF
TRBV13,CASSNGQEAFSGANVLTF
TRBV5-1,CASSGSSGPANEKLFF
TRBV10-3,CAISEGSGRALGNEQFF
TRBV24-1,CATSDGGQGVYNEQFF
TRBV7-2,CASSPPGYSPLHF
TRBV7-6,CASSLNKTGYMNTEAFF
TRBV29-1,CSVEREGHEQFF
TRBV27,CASSYRGPGYGYTF
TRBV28,CASSSTRGLLNSPLHF
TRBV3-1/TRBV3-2,CASSLAGGGSDTQYF
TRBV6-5,CASSSSGGARETQYF
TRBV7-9,CASSHNSRDQPQHF
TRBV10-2,CASKFGLANTEAFF
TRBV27,CASSKPGTGTHEQFF
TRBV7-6,CASSLGSQRGGNTIYF
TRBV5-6,CASSLVPTEAFF
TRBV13,CASSSGQVTYEQYF
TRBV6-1,CASSERHSGNTIYF
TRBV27,CASSLQGGNNEQFF
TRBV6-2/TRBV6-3,CASSYYLEGAVPEAFF
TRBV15,CATSRVSVGYNEQFF
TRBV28,CASSFRNTEAFF